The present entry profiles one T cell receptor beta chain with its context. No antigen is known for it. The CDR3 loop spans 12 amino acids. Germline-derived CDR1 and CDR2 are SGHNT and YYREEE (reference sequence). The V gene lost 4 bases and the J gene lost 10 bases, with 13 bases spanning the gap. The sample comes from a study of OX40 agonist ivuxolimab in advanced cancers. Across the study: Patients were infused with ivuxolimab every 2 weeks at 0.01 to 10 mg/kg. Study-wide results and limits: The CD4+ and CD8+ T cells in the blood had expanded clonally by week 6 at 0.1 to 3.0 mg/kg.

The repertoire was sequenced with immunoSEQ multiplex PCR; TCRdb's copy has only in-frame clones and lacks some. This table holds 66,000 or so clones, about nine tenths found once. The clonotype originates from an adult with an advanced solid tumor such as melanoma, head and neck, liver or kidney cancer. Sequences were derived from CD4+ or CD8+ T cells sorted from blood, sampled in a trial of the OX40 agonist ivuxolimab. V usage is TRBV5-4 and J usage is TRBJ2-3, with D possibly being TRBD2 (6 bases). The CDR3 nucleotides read TGTGCCAGCAGCCTTGCTAGGGAGGCGCAGTATTTT. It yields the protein CASSLAREAQYF.